Sequencing of this T cell receptor (beta chain) was carried out in a study of blood T cell repertoires in COVID-19. The V gene lost 2 bases and the J gene lost 4 bases, with 18 bases spanning the gap. The CDR3 extends over 17 amino acids. CDR1 is SGHAT, CDR2 FQNNGV, per germline. The protocol was immunoSEQ multiplex PCR, while the TCRdb copy is restricted to in-frame clones and leaves out a portion. The profile shows more than 300,000 clones, roughly 86% of them singletons. The sequence was collected from a woman aged 50 to 60 with acute or convalescent COVID-19. Sequences were obtained from peripheral blood. The V call is TRBV11-2, the J call TRBJ2-1; the D gene is possibly TRBD2 (5 bases). CDR3 DNA: TGTGCCAGCAGCTTACACCCGGGAACTAATGGGTACAATGAGCAGTTCTTC. Its protein product is CASSLHPGTNGYNEQFF.